This T cell receptor (beta chain) is from a study of T cells in narcolepsy. Study conclusions and caveats: Autoreactive HCRT-specific and TRIB2-specific clonotypes were marked in same-patient CSF-versus-blood CD4+ comparisons.

With regard to this clone: The antigen remains unidentified.

Sequencing was performed with immunoSEQ multiplex PCR; in TCRdb, only in-frame clones are kept and a portion is missing. The repertoire includes fewer than 30,000 clones, around 85% of them detected once, and 1.3% sits in the top ten. This clonotype was sampled from a human donor with narcolepsy. The sample consisted of CD45RA- memory CD4+ T cells from PBMCs.

DNA for the CDR3: TGTGCCAGCAGTGACCCTTCGGGACTAGCGCGCTGGCAGTACTTC. Its protein product is CASSDPSGLARWQYF. The V call is TRBV6-6, the J call TRBJ2-5; 10 positions agree with TRBD2. Trimming removed 5 bases from V and 11 bases from J; junction bases left unmatched: 14. The CDR3 totals 15 residues. CDR1 and CDR2 (germline): MNHNY, SVGAGI (reference sequence).